This T cell receptor beta chain was obtained from a study of cytomegalovirus exposure and HLA in healthy donors. Study-level results: Most TCR sequences were uncommon, yet certain public TCRs appeared in many donors.

60 Vbeta and 13 Jbeta primers were used in PCR. Profiling relied on immunoSEQ multiplex PCR, and the TCRdb table lists in-frame clones only, not all of them. The sample has roughly 130,000 clones, roughly two thirds seen once. V lost 7 bases to trimming and J lost 2 bases; unmatched junction nucleotides: 4. The germline CDR1 and CDR2 sequences are SNHLY and FYNNEI. The CDR3 length is 14 residues. Donors had nominal health at sampling but likely had unrecorded immune exposures. Comments on this clone: Its antigen is as yet unknown.

The clonotype originates from a man aged 25 to 40 in good health and CMV-seropositive. The sequencing sample was made of PBMCs. The chain recombines TRBV2 with TRBJ1-5; 8 bases fit TRBD1. The CDR3 region has the DNA TGTGCCAGCAATGGACAGGGTCGCAATCAGCCCCAGCATTTT. Protein sequence: CASNGQGRNQPQHF.